The 25 T cell receptor beta chains presented below share a single source sample, sequenced in a study of blood T cell repertoires in COVID-19. Libraries were prepared by immunoSEQ multiplex PCR; TCRdb keeps only in-frame clonotypes and omits some of them. This sample yields more than 95,000 clones, of which 70% to 90% are seen a single time; 3% to 3.5% belongs to the top ten. The sample taken for sequencing was peripheral blood. The receptors shown here come from a human donor in a cohort sampled during active COVID-19.

This sequence joins TRBV5-1 and TRBJ2-2; the match to TRBD1 covers 7 bases. V was clipped by 4 bases and J by 7 bases; unmatched bases: 4. CDR1 and CDR2 (germline): SGHRS, YFSETQ. The CDR3 covers 13 residues. CDR3: CASSTGVIGELFF. The CDR3 coding sequence is TGCGCCAGCAGCACAGGGGTGATCGGGGAGCTGTTTTTT.

J is TRBJ2-1 and V is TRBV6-5, with 13 bases fitting TRBD2. The germline gives CDR1 MNHEY, CDR2 SVGAGI. This CDR3 is built from 15 residues. The junction had 7 bases not matched to a gene; V was cut back by 5 bases and J by 9 bases. CDR3 DNA: TGTGCCAGCAGTCAACTAGCGGGGGGGCCCGCTGAGCAGTTCTTC. Residues: CASSQLAGGPAEQFF.

The V gene is TRBV7-8, the J gene TRBJ1-1, with a weak D call TRBD1 (5 bases). CDR1 is SGHVS and CDR2 is FQNEAQ in the germline V gene. The V end lost 1 base, the J end lost 1 base, and 13 bases lay between the germline ends. This CDR3 is built from 16 residues. Here the CDR3 reads CASSLEGQLKNTEAFF. The DNA of the CDR3 is TGTGCCAGCAGCTTAGAGGGGCAGTTAAAGAACACTGAAGCTTTCTTT.

The rearrangement uses TRBV9 and TRBJ2-1, with 7 bases aligning to TRBD2. Trimming removed 2 bases from V and 9 bases from J; junction bases left unmatched: 11. CDR1 is SGDLS and CDR2 is YYNGEE in the germline V gene. The CDR3 contains 15 residues. The CDR3 DNA reads TGTGCCAGCAGCGTTTCGACCATGGGGGGGAGTGAGCAGTTCTTC. Translation gives CASSVSTMGGSEQFF.

This clone came up once. The chain is built from TRBV28 and TRBJ2-7, with 7 positions matching TRBD1. Unmatched junction bases numbered 1, after V lost 5 bases and J lost 0 bases. The CDR3 runs to 13 residues. Looked up from germline, CDR1 is MDHEN and CDR2 is SYDVKM. As DNA, the CDR3 is TGTGCCAGCAGTGGGACAGCCTCCTACGAGCAGTACTTC. This sequence encodes CASSGTASYEQYF.

On this clone: The sample holds other DNA sequences that translate to the same CDR3. V usage is TRBV27 and J usage is TRBJ2-5; D is uncertain. The CDR3 runs to 12 residues. Germline-derived CDR1 and CDR2 are MNHEY and SMNVEV (reference sequence). The germline V and J ends were trimmed by 0 bases and 5 bases, with 4 bases remaining between them. The DNA for the CDR3 is TGTGCCAGCAGTTTATCGGGCGAGACCCAGTACTTC. It translates to CASSLSGETQYF.

In nucleotides, the CDR3 is TGTGCCAGCAGCTCGGGACAGCCCTACGAGCAGTACTTC. Encoded protein: CASSSGQPYEQYF. V gene TRBV7-2 combines with J gene TRBJ2-7; TRBD1 aligns across 7 bases. Germline assignment: CDR1 SGHTA and CDR2 FQGNSA. The length of the CDR3 is 13 residues. V dropped 4 bases and J dropped 2; count of bases not matched to a gene: 2.

The V call is TRBV5-1, the J call TRBJ2-7; the D gene is possibly TRBD1 (5 bases). The ends were cut back, 5 bases at V and 3 bases at J, with 9 bases in the middle. This CDR3 comprises 12 residues. CDR1 is SGHRS, CDR2 YFSETQ, per germline. The CDR3: CASRSQGYEQYF. As DNA, the CDR3 is TGCGCCAGCAGGAGTCAGGGCTACGAGCAGTACTTC.

V usage is TRBV7-8 and J usage is TRBJ1-2, with D hard to call. The CDR3 has 16 amino acids. Germline CDR1 and CDR2: SGHVS and FQNEAQ. The ends were cut back, 0 bases at V and 1 base at J, with 12 bases in the middle. CDR3 amino acids: CASSLAGGEFNYGYTF. CDR3 nucleotides: TGTGCCAGCAGCTTAGCGGGAGGAGAATTTAACTATGGCTACACCTTC.

The chain joins TRBV18 to TRBJ1-2, with 7 bases matching TRBD1. The V and J ends lost 2 bases and 6 bases, in that order; junction bases with no gene match: 6. The CDR3 is 14 amino acids. CDR1 KGHSH and CDR2 LQKENI come from the germline V gene. The CDR3 here is CASSPGQVGDGYTF. Here the CDR3 DNA reads TGTGCCAGCTCACCAGGACAGGTTGGAGATGGCTACACCTTC.

The chain recombines TRBV27 with TRBJ2-5; TRBD1 might be the D (6 bases). V dropped 7 bases and J dropped 4 bases, with 19 bases sitting between them. CDR1 and CDR2 (germline): MNHEY, SMNVEV (reference sequence). The CDR3 length is 15 residues. The CDR3 coding sequence is TGTGCCAGCAAAATAGGACAGCTTATCGGAGAGACCCAGTACTTC. It encodes CASKIGQLIGETQYF.

In this sample, this clone turned up once. This CDR3 reads CASSFIGLRETQYF. The CDR3 coding sequence is TGTGCCAGCAGTTTTATTGGCCTCAGAGAGACCCAGTACTTC. The chain combines TRBV27 with TRBJ2-5; D remains unclear. This CDR3 region has 14 residues. CDR1 and CDR2 (germline): MNHEY, SMNVEV (reference sequence). Trimming took 3 bases from V and 4 from J, leaving 12 bases between them.

The chain carries TRBV14 and TRBJ2-7; a weak D match, TRBD1 (6 bases). With 5 bases removed from V and 7 bases from J, the gap between germline ends came to 24 bases. CDR1 SGHDN and CDR2 FVKESK come from the germline V gene. CDR3 length: 16 amino acids. The CDR3 bases are TGTGCCAGCAGCGAAGGCATCAAGACGGGGACACGGGAGCAGTACTTC. The encoded protein is CASSEGIKTGTREQYF.

This chain connects TRBV27 to TRBJ2-3, with 12 nucleotides matching TRBD2. The V gene's germline CDR1 is MNHEY and CDR2 SMNVEV (reference sequence). This CDR3 is 13 amino acids long. The junction had 9 bases not matched to a gene; V was cut back by 8 bases and J by 12 bases. In DNA, the CDR3 is TGTGCCAGCCGGACTAGCGGGATGGGGAGACAGTATTTT. This encodes CASRTSGMGRQYF.

V gene TRBV7-9 combines with J gene TRBJ2-7; maybe TRBD1 (6 bases). Germline values: CDR1 SEHNR, CDR2 FQNEAQ (reference sequence). CDR3 length equals 12 residues. Trimming removed 5 bases from V and 3 bases from J, with 8 bases in between. This chain's CDR3 is CASSRDIYEQYF. CDR3 DNA: TGTGCCAGCAGCAGGGACATCTACGAGCAGTACTTC. The whole variable domain, filled in from reference TRBV7-9 and TRBJ2-7, reads DTGVSQNPRHKITKRGQNVTFRCDPISEHNRLYWYRQTLGQGPEFLTYFQNEAQLEKSRLLSDRFSAERPKGSFSTLEIQRTEQGDSAMYLCASSRDIYEQYFGPGTRLTVT.

This chain uses TRBV4-3 with TRBJ1-5; TRBD1 matches at 9 bases. This CDR3 comprises 14 residues. The germline V gene has CDR1 LGHNA and CDR2 YSLEER. V was pared by 2 bases and J by 7 bases, with 3 bases of the junction left unmatched. The CDR3 here is CASSQFTGGQPQHF. DNA for the CDR3: TGCGCCAGCAGCCAATTCACAGGGGGCCAGCCCCAGCATTTT.

The rearrangement links TRBV12-3 or TRBV12-4 to TRBJ2-5; tentative D call: TRBD1 (5 bases). The CDR3 length is 13 residues. Trimming stripped 8 bases from V and 5 bases from J, with 15 bases between. The CDR3 sequence: CASAEQGRETQYF. Here the CDR3 DNA reads TGTGCCAGCGCGGAGCAGGGTAGGGAGACCCAGTACTTC.

The chain employs TRBV28 and TRBJ1-6; D unresolved. The V gene's germline CDR1 is MDHEN and CDR2 SYDVKM. V dropped 7 bases and J dropped 0 bases, with 10 bases sitting between them. This CDR3 region has 15 residues. The CDR3 sequence: CASTPGSSYNSPLHF. The CDR3 nucleotides read TGTGCCAGCACCCCCGGGAGCTCCTATAATTCACCCCTCCACTTT.

The chain uses TRBV2 and TRBJ1-5, with 12 nucleotides matching TRBD1. The CDR3 spans 14 residues. CDR1 is SNHLY, CDR2 FYNNEI, per germline. J was trimmed by 6 bases and V by 8 bases; bases with no gene match: 5. CDR3 in amino acids: CASRQGQGAQPQHF. In DNA form, the CDR3 reads TGTGCCAGCCGTCAGGGACAGGGGGCTCAGCCCCAGCATTTT.

V is TRBV28 and J is TRBJ2-2; D remains unclear. Per the germline V gene, CDR1 is MDHEN and CDR2 is SYDVKM. CDR3 length: 17 amino acids. V lost 3 bases and J 0 bases, leaving 14 bases between the germline ends. CDR3 protein: CASSFLLPFANTGELFF. The CDR3 bases are TGTGCCAGCAGTTTTCTTCTACCCTTCGCGAACACCGGGGAGCTGTTTTTT. Full variable domain (outside the CDR3, taken from reference TRBV28 and TRBJ2-2): DVKVTQSSRYLVKRTGEKVFLECVQDMDHENMFWYRQDPGLGLRLIYFSYDVKMKEKGDIPEGYSVSREKKERFSLILESASTNQTSMYLCASSFLLPFANTGELFFGEGSRLTVL.

The chain combines TRBV5-1 with TRBJ1-1; D may be TRBD1 (5 bases). CDR3 length: 13 amino acids. The germline V gene has CDR1 SGHRS and CDR2 YFSETQ. With 1 base removed from V and 8 bases from J, the gap between germline ends came to 12 bases. CDR3 in amino acids: CASSLSTGKEAFF. In DNA, the CDR3 is TGCGCCAGCAGCTTGTCTACAGGCAAAGAAGCTTTCTTT. The whole variable domain, remainder taken from reference TRBV5-1 and TRBJ1-1, is KAGVTQTPRYLIKTRGQQVTLSCSPISGHRSVSWYQQTPGQGLQFLFEYFSETQRNKGNFPGRFSGRQFSNSRSEMNVSTLELGDSALYLCASSLSTGKEAFFGQGTRLTVV.

J is TRBJ2-3 and V is TRBV30, with TRBD1 as a possible D gene (6 bases). Trimming shortened V by 3 bases and J by 2 bases, and 15 bases separated the two germline ends. This CDR3 region has 15 residues. CDR1 is GTSNPN and CDR2 is SVGIG in the germline V gene (reference sequence). The CDR3 DNA is TGTGCCTGGAGCGACGCAGGGGTCTACACAGATACGCAGTATTTT. This gives the protein CAWSDAGVYTDTQYF.

The chain is built from TRBV7-9 and TRBJ2-6; D ambiguous. This CDR3 has 16 residues. Deletions cut 4 bases from V and 1 base from J, with 11 bases between. The V gene's germline CDR1 is SEHNR and CDR2 FQNEAQ (reference sequence). CDR3 residues: CASSSESRSGANVLTF. CDR3 DNA: TGTGCCAGCAGCTCCGAAAGCCGGTCTGGGGCCAACGTCCTGACTTTC.

This clone was recorded many times. The chain links TRBV5-6 to TRBJ1-5; D is perhaps TRBD1 (6 bases). Trimming pared 0 bases from V and 6 bases from J, leaving 13 bases between. CDR3 length: 15 amino acids. Germline V gene data show CDR1 as SGHDT and CDR2 as YYEEEE. The CDR3 protein is CASSLAGALGQPQHF. The CDR3 bases are TGTGCCAGCAGCTTGGCAGGGGCCCTCGGTCAGCCCCAGCATTTT.

The chain is built from TRBV7-2 and TRBJ2-4; TRBD2 might be the D (5 bases). Trimming shortened V by 3 bases and J by 1 base, and 13 bases separated the two germline ends. The germline CDR1 and CDR2 sequences are SGHTA and FQGNSA. The CDR3 is made up of 16 amino acids. The CDR3, as DNA: TGTGCCAGCAGCTTCGGACTGGCGTTGGCCAAAAACATTCAGTACTTC. It yields the protein CASSFGLALAKNIQYF.